This TCR beta chain was documented in a study of blood T cell repertoires in COVID-19. Sequenced by immunoSEQ multiplex PCR; TCRdb stores in-frame clones only, minus some. The sample lists about 150,000 clones, roughly 89% occurring once. This CDR3 is built from 14 residues. Germline V gives CDR1 MNHNS, CDR2 SASEGT. The V and J ends lost 2 bases and 4 bases respectively, with 9 bases between them. Material for sequencing was peripheral blood. The V call is TRBV6-1, the J call TRBJ1-5; D remains ambiguous. This TCR derives from a man aged 50 or older with acute or convalescent COVID-19. Here the CDR3 DNA reads TGTGCCAGCAGTGAATCGCAGGCAAATCAGCCCCAGCATTTT. Protein: CASSESQANQPQHF.